One and the same sample provided the 30 T cell receptor beta chains below, sequenced in a study of T cell responses to AZD1222 COVID-19 vaccine. Here immunoSEQ multiplex PCR was the method, and the copy in TCRdb shows in-frame clones only, minus some. Of 90,000 to 120,000 clones in the sample, around 94% are singletons; the top ten hold under 2.5%. This specimen consisted of peripheral blood, obtained on day 0 of AZD1222 vaccination. These receptor sequences come from an adult in good health.

The chain carries TRBV5-1 and TRBJ2-5; D remains ambiguous. Trimming removed 0 bases from V and 7 bases from J, with 16 bases in between. Germline lookup yields CDR1 SGHRS and CDR2 YFSETQ. The CDR3 length is 15 residues. The CDR3 loop reads CASSLAAELYGTQYF. CDR3 coding DNA: TGCGCCAGCAGCTTGGCGGCAGAACTTTATGGGACCCAGTACTTC.

This clone appeared a single time. The chain carries TRBV5-8 and TRBJ2-2; a possible D gene is TRBD1 (5 bases). This CDR3 comprises 15 residues. Germline V gene sequence: CDR1 SGHTS, CDR2 YDEGEE. Trimming took off 3 bases at V and 4 bases at J, with 13 bases between the two ends. The DNA for the CDR3 is TGTGCCAGCAGCTCGAACCCTGGGGCCACCGGGGAGCTGTTTTTT. Residues: CASSSNPGATGELFF.

This chain joins TRBV11-3 and TRBJ2-7; no reliable D call. CDR1 and CDR2 (germline): SGHNT, YENEEA. Trimming removed 1 base at V and 0 bases at J, with 4 bases between. The CDR3 is 13 residues long. The CDR3 bases are TGTGCCAGCAGCTTAGGGGGCTCCTACGAGCAGTACTTC. Its protein product is CASSLGGSYEQYF.

The chain carries TRBV6-5 and TRBJ1-1; D possibly corresponds to TRBD1 (5 bases). Germline lookup yields CDR1 MNHEY and CDR2 SVGAGI. The CDR3 length is 14 residues. V lost 2 bases and J lost 0, with 7 bases in between. The DNA of the CDR3 is TGTGCCAGCAGTTACGAACAGGTGAACACTGAAGCTTTCTTT. Translating gives CASSYEQVNTEAFF.

The chain carries TRBV12-3 or TRBV12-4 and TRBJ2-5; D is unclear. The CDR3 is 11 residues long. With 6 bases removed from V and 5 bases from J, the gap between germline ends came to 7 bases. The CDR3 nucleotides are TGTGCCAGCAGGCACGGGGAGACCCAGTACTTC. Encoded protein: CASRHGETQYF.

The rearrangement links TRBV12-3 or TRBV12-4 to TRBJ1-3; D not certain. CDR3 size: 12 residues. V was trimmed by 4 bases and J by 6 bases, leaving 7 bases between them. The CDR3, as DNA: TGTGCCAGCAGTTGGACCCAAAACACCATATATTTT. Its translation: CASSWTQNTIYF.

The chain couples TRBV27 to TRBJ2-3; unclear D gene. CDR3 size: 13 residues. Germline V CDR1 and CDR2: MNHEY, SMNVEV (reference sequence). Trimming removed 0 bases at V and 4 bases at J, with 5 bases between. CDR3 protein: CASSLSESDTQYF. The CDR3 coding sequence is TGTGCCAGCAGTTTATCGGAGTCAGATACGCAGTATTTT.

This chain joins TRBV19 and TRBJ2-7, with TRBD1 matching over 8 bases. Unmatched junction bases numbered 7, after V lost 7 bases and J lost 2 bases. The length of the CDR3 is 14 residues. Germline CDR1 reads LNHDA; CDR2 reads SQIVND (reference sequence). CDR3: CASTSDREAYEQYF. The CDR3 DNA sequence: TGTGCCAGTACCTCGGACAGGGAAGCCTACGAGCAGTACTTC.

This chain connects TRBV21-1 to TRBJ1-1; TRBD1 was called by the table and not checked on the DNA. TRBV21-1 constitutes a pseudogene. This CDR3 region has 15 residues. This CDR3 is CASSMRDRGVPEAFF. CDR3 in DNA: TGTGCCAGCAGCATGCGGGACAGGGGGGTTCCTGAAGCTTTCTTT.

The chain links TRBV28 to TRBJ2-7; 8 nucleotides agree with TRBD1. The CDR3 is 14 residues long. Germline lookup yields CDR1 MDHEN and CDR2 SYDVKM. V shed 4 bases and J 7 bases; nucleotides not matched to a gene: 9. DNA of the CDR3: TGTGCCAGCAGTTCCCCACAGGGGGTGGGAGAGCAGTACTTC. It yields the protein CASSSPQGVGEQYF.

The V gene is TRBV9, the J gene TRBJ1-4; 9 bases agree with TRBD1. Germline assignment: CDR1 SGDLS and CDR2 YYNGEE. The CDR3 covers 16 residues. V gave up 3 bases and J gave up 6 bases; unmatched junction bases: 9. CDR3 sequence (DNA): TGTGCCAGCAGCGCAAAAAAGGGACAGGGTCATGAAAAACTGTTTTTT. Translating it yields CASSAKKGQGHEKLFF.

This chain connects TRBV15 to TRBJ1-5, with D uncertain. Trimming removed 1 base from V and 3 bases from J, with 16 bases in between. CDR1 LNHNV and CDR2 YYDKDF come from the germline V gene (reference sequence). The CDR3 extends over 17 amino acids. Written as DNA, the CDR3 is TGTGCCACCAGCAGAGCCACGGGCCTCGCTCTCAATCAGCCCCAGCATTTT. Residues: CATSRATGLALNQPQHF.

This sequence joins TRBV2 and TRBJ2-1, with D perhaps matching TRBD2 (5 bases). With 3 bases removed from V and 4 bases from J, the gap between germline ends came to 19 bases. CDR1 is SNHLY and CDR2 is FYNNEI in the germline V gene. CDR3 length: 17 residues. CDR3 in DNA: TGTGCCAGCAGTGAGGGGAAACAACCGGGAAGGTACAATGAGCAGTTCTTC. It specifies CASSEGKQPGRYNEQFF. Variable domain in full (rest from reference TRBV2 and TRBJ2-1): EPEVTQTPSHQVTQMGQEVILRCVPISNHLYFYWYRQILGQKVEFLVSFYNNEISEKSEIFDDQFSVERPDGSNFTLKIRSTKLEDSAMYFCASSEGKQPGRYNEQFFGPGTRLTVL.

The CDR3: CASSQDAGAHGYTF. The CDR3 nucleotides read TGTGCCAGCAGCCAAGATGCAGGGGCGCATGGCTACACCTTC. V gene TRBV3-1 (or the pseudogene TRBV3-2) combines with J gene TRBJ1-2; a weak D match, TRBD1 (6 bases). The V end lost 0 bases, the J end lost 6 bases, and 11 bases lay between the germline ends. CDR1 and CDR2 from the germline V gene are LGHDT and YNNKEL (reference sequence). The CDR3 loop spans 14 amino acids.

The chain joins TRBV9 to TRBJ2-2; D is possibly TRBD1 (5 bases). The germline CDR1 and CDR2 sequences are SGDLS and YYNGEE. V dropped 0 bases and J dropped 7 bases, with 10 bases sitting between them. The CDR3 totals 14 residues. The DNA for the CDR3 is TGTGCCAGCAGCGTAGGACAGAGCCACGGGGAGCTGTTTTTT. This sequence encodes CASSVGQSHGELFF.

The V call is TRBV19, the J call TRBJ2-5, with 9 bases matching TRBD2. The CDR3 spans 15 residues. Germline V CDR1 and CDR2: LNHDA, SQIVND (reference sequence). V gave up 4 bases and J gave up 5 bases; unmatched junction bases: 8. Here the CDR3 reads CASSRGAGGEETQYF. CDR3 nucleotides: TGTGCCAGTAGTAGGGGAGCGGGGGGAGAGGAGACCCAGTACTTC.

In nucleotides, the CDR3 is TGTGCCAGCAGGACAGGATCAGGTGGCTACACCTTC. This codes for CASRTGSGGYTF. The rearrangement links TRBV6-5 to TRBJ1-2; perhaps TRBD1 as D (6 bases). The length of the CDR3 is 12 residues. Trimming removed 6 bases from V and 7 bases from J, with 12 bases in between. Per germline, CDR1 MNHEY and CDR2 SVGAGI.

V and J are TRBV24-1 and TRBJ1-2, with no clear D. Germline-derived CDR1 and CDR2 are KGHDR and SFDVKD. The length of the CDR3 is 13 residues. V was shortened by 9 bases and J by 7 bases, with 17 bases between the two germline ends. The DNA for the CDR3 is TGTGCCACCGAATCCTCCTTCGGGTTTGGCTACACCTTC. It is translated as CATESSFGFGYTF.

The chain recombines TRBV7-9 with TRBJ2-1, with D possibly being TRBD1 (6 bases). V was shortened by 6 bases and J by 11 bases, with 17 bases between the two germline ends. CDR3 length: 13 amino acids. Germline values: CDR1 SEHNR, CDR2 FQNEAQ (reference sequence). The CDR3, as DNA: TGTGCCAGCAGTCTAGCAGGGGACGGTAAGCAGTTCTTC. Encoded protein: CASSLAGDGKQFF.

This rearrangement joins TRBV10-3 to TRBJ2-7, with TRBD2 matching over 7 bases. The CDR3 length is 13 residues. Per the germline V gene, CDR1 is ENHRY and CDR2 is SYGVKD. J was trimmed by 4 bases and V by 2 bases; bases with no gene match: 2. This chain's CDR3 is CAISETGRYEQYF. The CDR3 DNA reads as TGTGCCATCAGTGAGACCGGGAGGTACGAGCAGTACTTC.

This chain links TRBV7-9 with TRBJ1-2, with TRBD1 as a possible D gene (6 bases). CDR1 and CDR2 (germline): SEHNR, FQNEAQ (reference sequence). The CDR3 extends over 14 amino acids. Trimming stripped 1 base from V and 7 bases from J, with 13 bases between. In nucleotides, the CDR3 is TGTGCCAGCAGCTTAGAAGGAGGGGGACGTGGCTACACCTTC. Amino acids: CASSLEGGGRGYTF. The entire variable domain, with the rest obtained from reference TRBV7-9 and TRBJ1-2, is as follows: DTGVSQNPRHKITKRGQNVTFRCDPISEHNRLYWYRQTLGQGPEFLTYFQNEAQLEKSRLLSDRFSAERPKGSFSTLEIQRTEQGDSAMYLCASSLEGGGRGYTFGSGTRLTVV.

The rearrangement uses TRBV6-2 or TRBV6-3 and TRBJ1-5, with D perhaps TRBD1 (5 bases). The CDR3 sequence is 15 residues long. Deletions cut 2 bases from V and 2 bases from J, with 10 bases between. Per germline, CDR1 MNHEY and CDR2 SVGEGT. CDR3 loop: CASSYRQKGNQPQHF. The CDR3 DNA reads as TGTGCCAGCAGTTACCGACAGAAAGGCAATCAGCCCCAGCATTTT.

CDR3 nucleotides: TGTGCCAGCAGCTTATCAGTGAAAGACTATGGCTACACCTTC. It specifies CASSLSVKDYGYTF. V and J are TRBV7-3 and TRBJ1-2; D gene unclear. V gave up 2 bases and J gave up 3 bases, with 10 bases separating them. This CDR3 contains 14 residues. Germline V gives CDR1 SGHTA, CDR2 FQGTGA.

The rearrangement joins TRBV7-8 to TRBJ2-5, with D uncertain. Germline assignment: CDR1 SGHVS and CDR2 FQNEAQ. V lost 5 bases and J lost 5, with 12 bases in between. The CDR3 loop spans 13 amino acids. CDR3 nucleotide sequence: TGTGCCAGCAGCCCGATAGCCCAGGAGACCCAGTACTTC. This codes for CASSPIAQETQYF. The whole variable domain, remainder taken from reference TRBV7-8 and TRBJ2-5, is GAGVSQSPRYKVAKRGQDVALRCDPISGHVSLFWYQQALGQGPEFLTYFQNEAQLDKSGLPSDRFFAERPEGSVSTLKIQRTQQEDSAVYLCASSPIAQETQYFGPGTRLLVL.

V is TRBV27 and J is TRBJ1-5; no definite D call. Germline CDR1 and CDR2: MNHEY and SMNVEV (reference sequence). Trimming shortened V by 6 bases and J by 3 bases, and 9 bases separated the two germline ends. This CDR3 contains 13 residues. The CDR3 region is CASRPRDNQPQHF. CDR3 nucleotide sequence: TGTGCCAGCAGACCCCGGGACAATCAGCCCCAGCATTTT.

J is TRBJ2-1 and V is TRBV7-9, with D possibly matching TRBD2 (7 bases). From germline, CDR1 is SEHNR and CDR2 FQNEAQ (reference sequence). Trimming shortened V by 7 bases and J by 9 bases, and 19 bases separated the two germline ends. This CDR3 spans 14 amino acids. CDR3 region: CASTEEGGPFEQFF. The CDR3 DNA follows: TGTGCCAGCACCGAGGAGGGGGGGCCTTTTGAGCAGTTCTTC.

A single count supports this clone. CDR3 nucleotide sequence: TGTGCCAGTAGTGTAACCACTAACTATGGCTACACCTTC. It specifies CASSVTTNYGYTF. The chain carries TRBV19 and TRBJ1-2; unclear D gene. The CDR3 totals 13 residues. Trimming cost V 5 bases and J 0 bases, with 7 bases left between them. Germline V gene sequence: CDR1 LNHDA, CDR2 SQIVND (reference sequence).

The chain recombines TRBV3-1 (or the pseudogene TRBV3-2) with TRBJ1-2; no firm D call. Germline V gene lookup returns CDR1 LGHDT and CDR2 YNNKEL (reference sequence). V was shortened by 0 bases and J by 2 bases, with 7 bases between the two germline ends. CDR3 size: 14 residues. The CDR3 is CASSQDTGNYGYTF. DNA of the CDR3: TGTGCCAGCAGCCAAGATACGGGAAACTATGGCTACACCTTC.

This chain connects TRBV7-9 to TRBJ1-2; unclear D gene. The CDR3 runs 13 residues. CDR1 is SEHNR and CDR2 is FQNEAQ in the germline V gene (reference sequence). The ends were cut back, 2 bases at V and 8 bases at J, with 12 bases in the middle. CDR3 amino acids: CASSLSLWEGYTF. The CDR3 bases are TGTGCCAGCAGCTTAAGTCTCTGGGAAGGCTACACCTTC.

The J gene is TRBJ1-3, the V gene TRBV28, with 7 bases matching TRBD1. V was clipped by 7 bases and J by 5 bases; unmatched bases: 8. The CDR3 totals 14 residues. Germline V CDR1 and CDR2: MDHEN, SYDVKM. CDR3 in DNA: TGTGCCAGCACCACAGGGGATCGAAGAAACACCATATATTTT. Translated: CASTTGDRRNTIYF.